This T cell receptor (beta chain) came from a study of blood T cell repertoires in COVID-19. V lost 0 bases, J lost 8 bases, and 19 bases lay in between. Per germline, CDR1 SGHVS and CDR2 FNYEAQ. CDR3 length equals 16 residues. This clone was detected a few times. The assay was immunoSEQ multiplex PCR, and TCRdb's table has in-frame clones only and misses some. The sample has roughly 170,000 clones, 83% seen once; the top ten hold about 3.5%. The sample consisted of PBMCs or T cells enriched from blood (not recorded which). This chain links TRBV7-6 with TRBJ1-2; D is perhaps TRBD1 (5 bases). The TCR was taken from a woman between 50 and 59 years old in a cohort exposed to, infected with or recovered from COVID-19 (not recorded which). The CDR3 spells CASSLAPAQAGGGYTF. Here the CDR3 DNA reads TGTGCCAGCAGCTTAGCGCCGGCCCAGGCCGGGGGGGGCTACACCTTC.